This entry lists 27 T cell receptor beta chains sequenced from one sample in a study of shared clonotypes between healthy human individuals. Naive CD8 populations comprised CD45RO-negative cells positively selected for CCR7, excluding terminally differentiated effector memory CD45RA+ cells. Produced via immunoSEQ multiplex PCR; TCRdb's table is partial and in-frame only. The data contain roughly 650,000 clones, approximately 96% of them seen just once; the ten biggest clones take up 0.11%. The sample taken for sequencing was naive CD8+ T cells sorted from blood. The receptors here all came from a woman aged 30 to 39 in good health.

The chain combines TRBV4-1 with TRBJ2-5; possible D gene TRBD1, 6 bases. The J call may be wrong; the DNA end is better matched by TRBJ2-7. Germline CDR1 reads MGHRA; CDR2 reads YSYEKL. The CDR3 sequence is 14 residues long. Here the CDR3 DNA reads TGCGCCAGCAGCCGCCGGGACATCTCCTACGAGCAGTACTTC. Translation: CASSRRDISYEQYF.

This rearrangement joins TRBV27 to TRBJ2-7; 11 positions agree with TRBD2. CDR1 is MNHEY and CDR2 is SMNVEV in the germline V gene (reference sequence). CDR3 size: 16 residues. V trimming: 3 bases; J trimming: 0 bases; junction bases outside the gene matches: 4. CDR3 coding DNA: TGTGCCAGCAGTTTGGCTAGCGGGAGGTTCTCCTACGAGCAGTACTTC. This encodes CASSLASGRFSYEQYF.

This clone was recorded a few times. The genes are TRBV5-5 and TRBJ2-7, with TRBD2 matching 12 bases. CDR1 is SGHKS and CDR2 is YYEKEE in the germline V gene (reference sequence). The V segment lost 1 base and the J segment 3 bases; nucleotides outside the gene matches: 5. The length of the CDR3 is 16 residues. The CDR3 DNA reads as TGTGCCAGCAGCTTGCTAGCGGGAGGGCCGGTCTACGAGCAGTACTTC. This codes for CASSLLAGGPVYEQYF. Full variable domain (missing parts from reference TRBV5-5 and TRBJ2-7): DAGVTQSPTHLIKTRGQQVTLRCSPISGHKSVSWYQQVLGQGPQFIFQYYEKEERGRGNFPDRFSARQFPNYSSELNVNALLLGDSALYLCASSLLAGGPVYEQYFGPGTRLTVT.

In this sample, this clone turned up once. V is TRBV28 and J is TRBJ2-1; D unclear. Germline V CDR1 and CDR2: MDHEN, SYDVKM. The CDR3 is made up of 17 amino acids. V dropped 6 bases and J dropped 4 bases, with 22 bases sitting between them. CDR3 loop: CASSPTAARLGYNEQFF. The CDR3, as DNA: TGTGCCAGCAGCCCCACCGCCGCTAGATTGGGGTACAATGAGCAGTTCTTC.

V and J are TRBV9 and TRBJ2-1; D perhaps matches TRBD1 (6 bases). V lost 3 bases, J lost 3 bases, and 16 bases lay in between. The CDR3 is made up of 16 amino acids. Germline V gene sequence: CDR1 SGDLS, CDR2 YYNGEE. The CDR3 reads CASSDTGTTFYNEQFF. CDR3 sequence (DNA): TGTGCCAGCAGCGACACCGGGACAACATTCTACAATGAGCAGTTCTTC. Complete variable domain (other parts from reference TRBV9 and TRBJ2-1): DSGVTQTPKHLITATGQRVTLRCSPRSGDLSVYWYQQSLDQGLQFLIQYYNGEERAKGNILERFSAQQFPDLHSELNLSSLELGDSALYFCASSDTGTTFYNEQFFGPGTRLTVL.

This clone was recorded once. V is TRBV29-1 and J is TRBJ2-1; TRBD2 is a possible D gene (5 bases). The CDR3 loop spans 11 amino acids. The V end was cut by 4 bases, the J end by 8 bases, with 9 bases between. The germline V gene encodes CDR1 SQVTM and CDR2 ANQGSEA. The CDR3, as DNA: TGCAGCGTTGTCCTGGACTATGAGCAGTTCTTC. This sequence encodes CSVVLDYEQFF.

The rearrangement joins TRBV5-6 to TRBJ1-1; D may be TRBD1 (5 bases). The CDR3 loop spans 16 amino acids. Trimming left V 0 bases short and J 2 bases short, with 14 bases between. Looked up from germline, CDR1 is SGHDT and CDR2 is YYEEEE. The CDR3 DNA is TGTGCCAGCAGCTTGGAGCAGGGTTGGGGTAACACTGAAGCTTTCTTT. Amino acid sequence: CASSLEQGWGNTEAFF.

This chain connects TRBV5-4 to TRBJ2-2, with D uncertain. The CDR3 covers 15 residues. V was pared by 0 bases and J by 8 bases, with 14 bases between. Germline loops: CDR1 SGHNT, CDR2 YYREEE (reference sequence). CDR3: CASSLGYWAAGELFF. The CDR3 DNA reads TGTGCCAGCAGCTTGGGATATTGGGCGGCTGGGGAGCTGTTTTTT.

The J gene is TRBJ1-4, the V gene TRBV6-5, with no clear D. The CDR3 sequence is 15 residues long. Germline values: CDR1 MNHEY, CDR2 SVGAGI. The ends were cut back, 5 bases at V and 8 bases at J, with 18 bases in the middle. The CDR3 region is CASSPEPQSGEKLFF. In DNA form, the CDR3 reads TGTGCCAGCAGTCCGGAACCACAGAGCGGGGAAAAACTGTTTTTT.

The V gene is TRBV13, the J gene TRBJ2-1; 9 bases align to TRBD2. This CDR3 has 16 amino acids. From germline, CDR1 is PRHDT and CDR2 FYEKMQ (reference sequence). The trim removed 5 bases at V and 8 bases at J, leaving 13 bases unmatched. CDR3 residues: CASSLREREVFDEQFF. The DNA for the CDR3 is TGTGCCAGCAGCCTGCGGGAGCGGGAGGTTTTTGATGAGCAGTTCTTC.

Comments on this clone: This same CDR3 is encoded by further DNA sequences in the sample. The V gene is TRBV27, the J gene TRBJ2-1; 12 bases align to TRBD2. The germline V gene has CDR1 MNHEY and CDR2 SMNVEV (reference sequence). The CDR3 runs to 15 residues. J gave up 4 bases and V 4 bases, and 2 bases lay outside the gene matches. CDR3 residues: CASSSGLAGYNEQFF. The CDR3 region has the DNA TGTGCCAGCAGTTCGGGACTAGCGGGTTACAATGAGCAGTTCTTC.

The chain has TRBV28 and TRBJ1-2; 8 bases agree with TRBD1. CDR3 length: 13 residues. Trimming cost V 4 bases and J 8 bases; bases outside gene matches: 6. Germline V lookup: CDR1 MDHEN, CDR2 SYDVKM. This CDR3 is CASSWTGSSGYTF. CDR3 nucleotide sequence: TGTGCCAGCAGTTGGACAGGGAGCAGCGGCTACACCTTC.

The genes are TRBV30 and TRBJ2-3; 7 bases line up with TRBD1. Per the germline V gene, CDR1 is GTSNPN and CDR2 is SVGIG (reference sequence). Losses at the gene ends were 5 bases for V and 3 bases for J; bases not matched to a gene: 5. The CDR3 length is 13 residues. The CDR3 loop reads CAWDRARTDTQYF. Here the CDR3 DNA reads TGTGCCTGGGACAGGGCCCGGACAGATACGCAGTATTTT.

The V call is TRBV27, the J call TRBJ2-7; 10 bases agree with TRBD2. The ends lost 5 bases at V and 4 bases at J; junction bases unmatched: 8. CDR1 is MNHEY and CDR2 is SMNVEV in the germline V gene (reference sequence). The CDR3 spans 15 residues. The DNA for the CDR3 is TGTGCCAGCAGTCCCACCGGGACTAGCGCATACGAGCAGTACTTC. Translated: CASSPTGTSAYEQYF.

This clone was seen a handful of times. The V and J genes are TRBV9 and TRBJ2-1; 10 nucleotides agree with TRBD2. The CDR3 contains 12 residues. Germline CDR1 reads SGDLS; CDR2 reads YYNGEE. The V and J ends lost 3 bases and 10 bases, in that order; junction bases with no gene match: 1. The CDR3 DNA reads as TGTGCCAGCAGCGAGACTAGCGGGGAGCAGTTCTTC. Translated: CASSETSGEQFF.

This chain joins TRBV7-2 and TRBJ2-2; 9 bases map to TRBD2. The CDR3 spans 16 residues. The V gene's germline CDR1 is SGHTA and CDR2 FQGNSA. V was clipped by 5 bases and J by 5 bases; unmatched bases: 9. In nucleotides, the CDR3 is TGTGCCAGCAGCCCATGGACTAGCGTCGGGACCGGGGAGCTGTTTTTT. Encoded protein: CASSPWTSVGTGELFF. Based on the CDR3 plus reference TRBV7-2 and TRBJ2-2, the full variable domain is GAGVSQSPSNKVTEKGKDVELRCDPISGHTALYWYRQSLGQGLEFLIYFQGNSAPDKSGLPSDRFSAERTGGSVSTLTIQRTQQEDSAVYLCASSPWTSVGTGELFFGEGSRLTVL.

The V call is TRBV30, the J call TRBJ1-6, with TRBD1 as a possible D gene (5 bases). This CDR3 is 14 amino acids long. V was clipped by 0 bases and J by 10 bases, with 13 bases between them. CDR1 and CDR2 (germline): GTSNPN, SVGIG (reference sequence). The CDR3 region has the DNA TGTGCCTGGAGTGTCGGCAGGGAGGGGTCACCCCTCCACTTT. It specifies CAWSVGREGSPLHF.

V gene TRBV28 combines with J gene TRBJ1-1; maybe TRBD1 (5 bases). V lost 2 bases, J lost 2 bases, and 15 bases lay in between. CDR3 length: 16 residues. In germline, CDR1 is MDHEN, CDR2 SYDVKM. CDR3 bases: TGTGCCAGCAGTTTACGACAGACTATACCCAACACTGAAGCTTTCTTT. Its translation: CASSLRQTIPNTEAFF.

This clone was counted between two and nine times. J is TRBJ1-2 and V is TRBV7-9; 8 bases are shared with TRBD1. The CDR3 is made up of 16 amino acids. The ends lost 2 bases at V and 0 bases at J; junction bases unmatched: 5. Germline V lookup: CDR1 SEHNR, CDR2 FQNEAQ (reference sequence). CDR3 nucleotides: TGTGCCAGCAGCTTATTCGAGACAGGGGCTAACTATGGCTACACCTTC. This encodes CASSLFETGANYGYTF.

As DNA, the CDR3 is TGTGCCAGCAGTTACTCCGTGGGGGACAGGGGAACCTACGAGCAGTACTTC. This codes for CASSYSVGDRGTYEQYF. V is TRBV27 and J is TRBJ2-7, with 10 bases aligning to TRBD1. CDR1 is MNHEY and CDR2 is SMNVEV in the germline V gene (reference sequence). This CDR3 is built from 17 residues. V trimming: 4 bases; J trimming: 2 bases; junction bases outside the gene matches: 11.

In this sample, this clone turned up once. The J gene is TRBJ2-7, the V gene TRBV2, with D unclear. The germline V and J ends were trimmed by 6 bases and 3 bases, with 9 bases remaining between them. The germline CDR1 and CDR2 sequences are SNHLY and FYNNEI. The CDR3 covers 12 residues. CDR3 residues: CASSPLGYEQYF. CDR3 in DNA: TGTGCCAGCAGCCCTCTAGGCTACGAGCAGTACTTC.

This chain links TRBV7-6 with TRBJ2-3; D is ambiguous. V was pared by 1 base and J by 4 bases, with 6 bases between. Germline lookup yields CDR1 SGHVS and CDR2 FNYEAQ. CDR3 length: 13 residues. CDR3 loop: CASSLEIADTQYF. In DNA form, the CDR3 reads TGTGCCAGCAGCTTAGAAATTGCAGATACGCAGTATTTT.

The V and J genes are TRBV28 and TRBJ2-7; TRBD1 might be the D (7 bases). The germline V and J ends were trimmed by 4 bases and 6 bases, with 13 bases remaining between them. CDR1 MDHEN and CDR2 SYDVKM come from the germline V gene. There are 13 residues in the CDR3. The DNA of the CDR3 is TGTGCCAGCAGTTGGGGGGACAGAGGCGAGCAGTACTTC. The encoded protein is CASSWGDRGEQYF.

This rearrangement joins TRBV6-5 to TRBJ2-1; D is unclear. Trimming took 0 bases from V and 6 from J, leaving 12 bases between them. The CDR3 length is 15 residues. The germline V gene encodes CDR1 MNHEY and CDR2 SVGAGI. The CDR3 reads CASSYSMSVANEQFF. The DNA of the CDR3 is TGTGCCAGCAGTTACTCGATGTCAGTCGCCAATGAGCAGTTCTTC.

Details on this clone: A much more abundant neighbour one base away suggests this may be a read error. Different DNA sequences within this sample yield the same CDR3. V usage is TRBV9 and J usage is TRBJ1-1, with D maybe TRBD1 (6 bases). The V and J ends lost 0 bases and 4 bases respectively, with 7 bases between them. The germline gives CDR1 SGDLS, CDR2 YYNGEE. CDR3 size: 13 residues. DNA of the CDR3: TGTGCCAGCAGCGTAGAAGGGGGCACTGAAGCTTTCTTT. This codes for CASSVEGGTEAFF.

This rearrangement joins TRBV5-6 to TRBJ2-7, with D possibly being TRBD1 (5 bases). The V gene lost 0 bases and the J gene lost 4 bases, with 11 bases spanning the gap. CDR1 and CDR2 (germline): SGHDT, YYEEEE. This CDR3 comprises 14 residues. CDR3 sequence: CASSLESGQYEQYF. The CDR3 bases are TGTGCCAGCAGCTTGGAGTCAGGACAATACGAGCAGTACTTC.

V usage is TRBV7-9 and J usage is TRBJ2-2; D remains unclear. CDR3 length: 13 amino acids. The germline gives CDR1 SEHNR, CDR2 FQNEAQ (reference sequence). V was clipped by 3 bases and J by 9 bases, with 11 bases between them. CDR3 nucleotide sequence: TGTGCCAGCAGCTTGGCCCTAGGGTGGGAGCTGTTTTTT. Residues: CASSLALGWELFF.